The next 7 T cell receptor beta chains were all read from a single sample in a study of cytomegalovirus exposure and HLA in healthy donors. Primers: 60 Vbeta forward and 13 Jbeta reverse. Sequencing was performed with immunoSEQ multiplex PCR; in TCRdb, only in-frame clones are kept and a portion is missing. The data hold about 97,000 clones, with 70% to 80% observed a single time. The sample comprised PBMCs. These receptors were collected from a male donor in good health and CMV-seropositive.

V and J are TRBV6-6 and TRBJ1-5, with unresolved D. V dropped 6 bases and J dropped 4 bases, with 7 bases sitting between them. CDR1 and CDR2 (germline): MNHNY, SVGAGI (reference sequence). The CDR3 is 12 amino acids. The CDR3 nucleotides read TGTGCCAGCAGAGACTTTAATCAGCCCCAGCATTTT. It is translated as CASRDFNQPQHF.

The genes are TRBV10-3 and TRBJ1-1, with 8 bases fitting TRBD1. The CDR3 spans 17 residues. Trimming at V came to 4 bases and at J to 2 bases, leaving 12 bases not matched to a gene. Germline loops: CDR1 ENHRY, CDR2 SYGVKD. CDR3 loop: CAISAGTGRTGNTEAFF. The CDR3 DNA is TGTGCCATCAGTGCCGGGACAGGTCGGACTGGAAACACTGAAGCTTTCTTT.

V usage is TRBV5-1 and J usage is TRBJ2-7; maybe TRBD2 (7 bases). The germline V gene encodes CDR1 SGHRS and CDR2 YFSETQ. Trimming removed 4 bases from V and 0 bases from J, with 14 bases in between. The CDR3 is 15 amino acids. Here the CDR3 DNA reads TGCGCCAGCAGCCGAGGGGGGGGCCCCTCCTACGAGCAGTACTTC. Its translation: CASSRGGGPSYEQYF.

The chain employs TRBV9 and TRBJ2-5; 7 bases align to TRBD1. Unmatched junction bases numbered 7, after V lost 3 bases and J lost 2 bases. CDR3 length: 15 residues. From germline, CDR1 is SGDLS and CDR2 YYNGEE. The CDR3 loop reads CASSAAPDRQETQYF. CDR3 nucleotides: TGTGCCAGCAGCGCCGCCCCGGACAGGCAAGAGACCCAGTACTTC.

This sequence joins TRBV5-1 and TRBJ2-5; D unresolved. The CDR3 has 14 residues. Trimming removed 1 base from V and 3 bases from J, with 10 bases in between. Germline V CDR1 and CDR2: SGHRS, YFSETQ. In nucleotides, the CDR3 is TGCGCCAGCAGCTTGTGGCCGGCGGAAGAGACCCAGTACTTC. Protein sequence: CASSLWPAEETQYF.

V usage is TRBV15 and J usage is TRBJ2-3, with 10 bases lining up with TRBD2. CDR1 LNHNV and CDR2 YYDKDF come from the germline V gene (reference sequence). This CDR3 comprises 16 residues. The V gene end was trimmed by 1 base and the J gene end by 4 bases; junction bases not matched to a gene: 5. The CDR3 region has the DNA TGTGCCACCAGCAGAGCGGTACTAGCGGGGCCAGATACGCAGTATTTT. Translated, it gives CATSRAVLAGPDTQYF.

This clone was observed a few times. The identical CDR3 is also encoded by other nucleotide sequences in the sample. The chain combines TRBV6-1 with TRBJ1-1; a weak D match, TRBD1 (5 bases). CDR1 is MNHNS and CDR2 is SASEGT in the germline V gene. The V and J ends lost 4 bases and 5 bases respectively, with 11 bases between them. CDR3 length equals 13 residues. Here the CDR3 DNA reads TGTGCCAGCAGTGGGCAGGGCTATACTGAAGCTTTCTTT. Protein: CASSGQGYTEAFF.